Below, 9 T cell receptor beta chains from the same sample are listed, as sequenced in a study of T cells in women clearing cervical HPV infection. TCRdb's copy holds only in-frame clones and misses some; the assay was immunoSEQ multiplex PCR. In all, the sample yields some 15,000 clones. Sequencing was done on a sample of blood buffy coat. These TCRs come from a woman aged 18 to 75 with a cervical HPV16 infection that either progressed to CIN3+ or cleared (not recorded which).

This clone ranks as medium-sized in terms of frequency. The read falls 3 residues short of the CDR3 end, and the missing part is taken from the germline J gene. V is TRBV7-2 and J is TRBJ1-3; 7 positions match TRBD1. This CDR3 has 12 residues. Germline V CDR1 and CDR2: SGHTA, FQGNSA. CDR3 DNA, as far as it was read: TGTGCCAGCAGCCCCCGGGACAGAGAA. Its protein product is CASSPRDRE. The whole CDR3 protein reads CASSPRDREIYF.

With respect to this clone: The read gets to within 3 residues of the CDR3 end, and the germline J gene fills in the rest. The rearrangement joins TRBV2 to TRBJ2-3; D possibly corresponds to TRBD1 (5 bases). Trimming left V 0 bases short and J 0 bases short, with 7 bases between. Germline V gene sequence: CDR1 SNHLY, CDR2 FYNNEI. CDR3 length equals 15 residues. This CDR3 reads CASSEAGPSTDTQYF. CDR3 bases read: TGTGCCAGCAGTGAAGCGGGGCCGAGCACAGATACG. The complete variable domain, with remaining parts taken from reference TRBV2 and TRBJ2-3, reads EPEVTQTPSHQVTQMGQEVILRCVPISNHLYFYWYRQILGQKVEFLVSFYNNEISEKSEIFDDQFSVERPDGSNFTLKIRSTKLEDSAMYFCASSEAGPSTDTQYFGPGTRLTVL.

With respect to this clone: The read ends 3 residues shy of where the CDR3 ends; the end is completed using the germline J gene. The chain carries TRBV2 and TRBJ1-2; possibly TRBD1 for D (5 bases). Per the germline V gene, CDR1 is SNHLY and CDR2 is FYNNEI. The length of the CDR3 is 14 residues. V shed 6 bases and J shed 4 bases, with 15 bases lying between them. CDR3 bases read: TGTGCCAGCAGGGGAGGGACTTACGGCTATGGC. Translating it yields CASRGGTYGYG. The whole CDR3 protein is CASRGGTYGYGYTF.

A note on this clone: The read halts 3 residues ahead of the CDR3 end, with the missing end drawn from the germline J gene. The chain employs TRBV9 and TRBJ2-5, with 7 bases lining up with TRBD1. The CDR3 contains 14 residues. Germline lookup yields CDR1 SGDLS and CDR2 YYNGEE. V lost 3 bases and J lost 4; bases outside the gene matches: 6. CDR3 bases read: TGTGCCAGCAGCGGCCCCTACAGGGGAGAGACC. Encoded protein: CASSGPYRGET. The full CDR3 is CASSGPYRGETQYF.

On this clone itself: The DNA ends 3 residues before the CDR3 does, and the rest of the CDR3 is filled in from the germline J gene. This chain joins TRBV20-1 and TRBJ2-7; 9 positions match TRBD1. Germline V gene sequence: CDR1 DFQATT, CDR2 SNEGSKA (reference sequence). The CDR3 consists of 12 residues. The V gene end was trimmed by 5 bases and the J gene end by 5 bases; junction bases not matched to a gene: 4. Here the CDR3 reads CSAGQGSHEQYF. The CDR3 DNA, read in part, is TGCAGTGCTGGACAGGGGTCCCACGAG.

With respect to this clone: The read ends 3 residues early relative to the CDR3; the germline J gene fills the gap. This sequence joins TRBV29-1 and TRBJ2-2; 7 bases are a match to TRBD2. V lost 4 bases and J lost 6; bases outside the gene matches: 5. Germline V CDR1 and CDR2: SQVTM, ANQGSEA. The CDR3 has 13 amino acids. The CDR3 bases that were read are TGCAGCGTTGGGCAGGGAGGGTCCGGGGAG. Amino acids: CSVGQGGSGE. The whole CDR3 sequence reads CSVGQGGSGELFF.

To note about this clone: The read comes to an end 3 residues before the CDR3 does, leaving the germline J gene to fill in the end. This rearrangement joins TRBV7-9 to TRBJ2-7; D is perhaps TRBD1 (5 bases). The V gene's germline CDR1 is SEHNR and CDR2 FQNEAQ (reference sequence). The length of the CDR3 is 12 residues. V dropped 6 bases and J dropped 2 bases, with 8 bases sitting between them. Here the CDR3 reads CASRLDTYEQYF. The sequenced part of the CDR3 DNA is TGTGCCAGCAGATTGGACACCTACGAG. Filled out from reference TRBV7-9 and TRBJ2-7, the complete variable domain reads DTGVSQNPRHKITKRGQNVTFRCDPISEHNRLYWYRQTLGQGPEFLTYFQNEAQLEKSRLLSDRFSAERPKGSFSTLEIQRTEQGDSAMYLCASRLDTYEQYFGPGTRLTVT.

CDR3 DNA (partial): TGCGCCAGCAGCCCGGGGTACAATGAG. Protein: CASSPGYNE. From start to end, the CDR3 is CASSPGYNEQFF. The chain employs TRBV5-1 and TRBJ2-1; maybe TRBD2 (5 bases). The sequenced fragment ends 3 residues before the CDR3 boundary, so the rest is inferred from the germline J gene. From germline, CDR1 is SGHRS and CDR2 YFSETQ. Trimming shortened V by 4 bases and J by 4 bases, and 6 bases separated the two germline ends. The CDR3 has 12 residues. The complete variable domain, with remaining parts taken from reference TRBV5-1 and TRBJ2-1, reads KAGVTQTPRYLIKTRGQQVTLSCSPISGHRSVSWYQQTPGQGLQFLFEYFSETQRNKGNFPGRFSGRQFSNSRSEMNVSTLELGDSALYLCASSPGYNEQFFGPGTRLTVL.

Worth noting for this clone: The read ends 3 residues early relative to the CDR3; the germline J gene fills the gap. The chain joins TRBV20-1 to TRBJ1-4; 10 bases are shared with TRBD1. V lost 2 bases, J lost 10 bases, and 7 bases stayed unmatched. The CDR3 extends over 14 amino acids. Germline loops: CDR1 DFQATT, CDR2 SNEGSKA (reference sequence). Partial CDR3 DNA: TGCAGTGCTAGACCGGGACAGGGGTATGGAAAA. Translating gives CSARPGQGYGK. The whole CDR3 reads CSARPGQGYGKLFF.